The 12 T cell receptor beta chains given below trace back to one sample, sequenced in a study of T cells after somatic rescue of genetic block. Clones were sequenced by immunoSEQ multiplex PCR, and TCRdb holds only the in-frame ones, with some missing. In the table there are 85,000 to 90,000 clones, about nine tenths of which are singletons. Sequencing used peripheral blood mononuclear cells (PBMCs). The receptor source for this set is a woman between 18 and 29 years old.

This chain uses TRBV9 with TRBJ2-3; D call uncertain. Germline lookup yields CDR1 SGDLS and CDR2 YYNGEE. This CDR3 is built from 16 residues. The V end was cut by 1 base, the J end by 7 bases, with 19 bases between. The CDR3 coding sequence is TGTGCCAGCAGCGTAACAACCTTACAGACTTCCCATACGCAGTATTTT. This encodes CASSVTTLQTSHTQYF.

This clone was found once. CDR3 coding DNA: TGCAGTGCTAGACCGGAAGGGGGCTACACCTTC. Protein sequence: CSARPEGGYTF. This chain joins TRBV20-1 and TRBJ1-2, with D hard to call. The CDR3 is made up of 11 amino acids. Germline-derived CDR1 and CDR2 are DFQATT and SNEGSKA (reference sequence). V shed 2 bases and J shed 8 bases, with 9 bases lying between them.

This clone was detected only once. The V gene is TRBV6-1, the J gene TRBJ1-2, with D possibly TRBD1 on 5 matching bases. The CDR3 contains 13 residues. Trimming removed 6 bases at V and 2 bases at J, with 10 bases between. The germline V gene has CDR1 MNHNS and CDR2 SASEGT. The DNA for the CDR3 is TGTGCCAGCAGCCTACAGGAGAACTATGGCTACACCTTC. Translating gives CASSLQENYGYTF.

There are a few counts of this clone. The chain is built from TRBV29-1 and TRBJ1-1; tentative D call: TRBD1 (5 bases). The CDR3 is made up of 12 amino acids. Germline CDR1 reads SQVTM; CDR2 reads ANQGSEA. Deletions cut 6 bases from V and 5 bases from J, with 13 bases between. The CDR3 here is CSVIQGVTEAFF. The CDR3 DNA reads as TGCAGCGTGATTCAGGGAGTGACTGAAGCTTTCTTT.

The chain employs TRBV5-1 and TRBJ2-5; unclear D gene. This CDR3 region has 13 residues. Trimming stripped 0 bases from V and 3 bases from J, with 6 bases between. Germline CDR1 SGHRS, CDR2 YFSETQ. The CDR3 coding sequence is TGCGCCAGCAGCTTGGGGTCAAAAGAGACCCAGTACTTC. Translation gives CASSLGSKETQYF.

This clone was seen only once. The V gene is TRBV6-5, the J gene TRBJ2-7; no reliable D call. Trimming took 7 bases from V and 0 from J, leaving 7 bases between them. Germline V CDR1 and CDR2: MNHEY, SVGAGI. There are 12 residues in the CDR3. Written as DNA, the CDR3 is TGTGCCAGCAAGGACCTCTCCTACGAGCAGTACTTC. This sequence encodes CASKDLSYEQYF.

V is TRBV2 and J is TRBJ1-1; 8 nucleotides line up with TRBD1. Germline values: CDR1 SNHLY, CDR2 FYNNEI. This CDR3 contains 16 residues. V gave up 6 bases and J gave up 6 bases; unmatched junction bases: 15. CDR3 amino acids: CASRRDRQNPGAEAFF. As DNA, the CDR3 is TGTGCCAGCAGGAGGGACAGGCAAAACCCAGGCGCTGAAGCTTTCTTT.

The CDR3 here is CASSPSGSSYNEQFF. CDR3 bases: TGTGCCAGCAGCCCTAGCGGGAGCTCCTACAATGAGCAGTTCTTC. The gene calls are TRBV9 and TRBJ2-1; TRBD2 matches 10 bases. The J segment lost 0 bases and the V segment lost 4 bases, leaving 1 base of the junction unmatched. Germline CDR1 SGDLS, CDR2 YYNGEE. The CDR3 has 15 residues.

This chain joins TRBV13 and TRBJ2-1, with D possibly TRBD2 on 6 matching bases. CDR1 and CDR2 (germline): PRHDT, FYEKMQ (reference sequence). V gave up 5 bases and J gave up 0 bases, with 14 bases separating them. This CDR3 contains 16 residues. CDR3 sequence reads: CASSGGTPSSYNEQFF. The CDR3, as DNA: TGTGCCAGCAGCGGCGGGACTCCCAGCTCCTACAATGAGCAGTTCTTC.

The chain recombines TRBV6-5 with TRBJ2-1; 11 bases are a match to TRBD2. Germline V CDR1 and CDR2: MNHEY, SVGAGI. This CDR3 contains 15 residues. V shed 10 bases and J 7 bases; nucleotides not matched to a gene: 12. The CDR3 reads CATSLSGRAGNEQFF. The CDR3 DNA is TGTGCCACCTCCCTTAGCGGGAGGGCCGGGAATGAGCAGTTCTTC.

This sequence joins TRBV19 and TRBJ2-1, with TRBD2 matching 11 bases. CDR1 and CDR2 (germline): LNHDA, SQIVND (reference sequence). The CDR3 length is 15 residues. J was trimmed by 6 bases and V by 1 base; bases with no gene match: 2. CDR3: CASSIVGLAGNEQFF. The CDR3 DNA reads TGTGCCAGTAGTATAGTTGGACTAGCGGGCAATGAGCAGTTCTTC. The variable domain in full, completed from reference TRBV19 and TRBJ2-1, reads DGGITQSPKYLFRKEGQNVTLSCEQNLNHDAMYWYRQDPGQGLRLIYYSQIVNDFQKGDIAEGYSVSREKKESFPLTVTSAQKNPTAFYLCASSIVGLAGNEQFFGPGTRLTVL.

V gene TRBV29-1 combines with J gene TRBJ2-1; D is ambiguous. CDR1 is SQVTM and CDR2 is ANQGSEA in the germline V gene. The CDR3 has 13 residues. V lost 7 bases and J 8 bases, leaving 18 bases between the germline ends. Here the CDR3 reads CSARPTQYDEQFF. As DNA, the CDR3 is TGCAGCGCCCGACCAACTCAGTACGATGAGCAGTTCTTC.